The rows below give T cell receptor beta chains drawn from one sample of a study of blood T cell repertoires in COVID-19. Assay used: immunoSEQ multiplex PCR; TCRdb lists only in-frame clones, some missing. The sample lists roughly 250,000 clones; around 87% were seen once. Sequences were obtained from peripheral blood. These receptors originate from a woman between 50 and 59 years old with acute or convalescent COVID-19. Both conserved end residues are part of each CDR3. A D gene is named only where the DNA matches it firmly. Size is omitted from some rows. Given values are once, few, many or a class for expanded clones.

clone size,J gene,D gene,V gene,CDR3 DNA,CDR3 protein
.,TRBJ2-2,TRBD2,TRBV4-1,TGCGCCAGCAGCCAAGTCGGGAGGGCGAACACCGGGGAGCTGTTTTTT,CASSQVGRANTGELFF
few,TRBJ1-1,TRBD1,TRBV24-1,TGTGCCACCAGGGAGGGACAGGCCCCGAACGAAGCTTTCTTT,CATREGQAPNEAFF
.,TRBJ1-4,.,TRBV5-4,TGTGCCAGCAGCCCTTCCCAACAGAATGAAAAACTGTTTTTT,CASSPSQQNEKLFF
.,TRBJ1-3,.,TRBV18,TGTGCCAGCTCACCAATGGGGCCGAACTCTGGAAACACCATATATTTT,CASSPMGPNSGNTIYF
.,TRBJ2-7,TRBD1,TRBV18,TGTGCCAGCTCACCGGGACAGGGACAAGGCGAGCAGTACTTC,CASSPGQGQGEQYF
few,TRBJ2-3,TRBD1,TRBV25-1,TGTGCCAGCAGTGCCAGGGGGCTAACAGATACGCAGTATTTT,CASSARGLTDTQYF
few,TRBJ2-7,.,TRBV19,TGTGCCAGTAGTAGATCAGGGACATCGGACTACGAGCAGTACTTC,CASSRSGTSDYEQYF
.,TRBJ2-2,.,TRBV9,TGTGCCAGCAGCGTAGTTGGGGCTCCGAACACCGGGGAGCTGTTTTTT,CASSVVGAPNTGELFF
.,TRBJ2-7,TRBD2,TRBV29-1,TGCAGCGTTACCAAGACCGGGACTAGTTACGAGCAGTACTTC,CSVTKTGTSYEQYF
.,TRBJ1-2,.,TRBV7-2,TGTGCCAGCAGCTTAGGCCCAGTGAACTATGGCTACACCTTC,CASSLGPVNYGYTF
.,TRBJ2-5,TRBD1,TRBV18,TGTGCCAGCTCACCACCAGGGGGCGACGGTACCCAGTACTTC,CASSPPGGDGTQYF
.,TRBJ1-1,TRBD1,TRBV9,TGTGCCAGCAGCGCAGGCCAGGGGGGCACTGAAGCTTTCTTT,CASSAGQGGTEAFF
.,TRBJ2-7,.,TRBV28,TGTGCCAGCAGTTTATATAGCGGCGCCTACGAGCAGTACTTC,CASSLYSGAYEQYF
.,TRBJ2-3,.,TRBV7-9,TGTGCCAGCAGCTTTTTAGCTACAGATACGCAGTATTTT,CASSFLATDTQYF
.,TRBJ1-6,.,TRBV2,TGTGCCAGCGGGGGGGGGCGCGATTCACCCCTCCACTTT,CASGGGRDSPLHF
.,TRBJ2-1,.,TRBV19,TGTGCCAGTAGTATGGGGAGAGGAGGTTACAATGAGCAGTTCTTC,CASSMGRGGYNEQFF
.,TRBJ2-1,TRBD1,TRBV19,TGTGCCAGTAGTATACGACAGGGGGAGAATGAGCAGTTCTTC,CASSIRQGENEQFF
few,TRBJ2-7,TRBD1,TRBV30,TGTGCCTGGAGTAAACGGACAGGGACCTACGAGCAGTACTTC,CAWSKRTGTYEQYF
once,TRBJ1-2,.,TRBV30,TGTGCCTGGAGCGGGGGTGGCTATGGCTACACCTTC,CAWSGGGYGYTF
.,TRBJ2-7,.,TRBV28,TGTGCCAGCGCCCCCCCTATGCCGGGCGAGCAGTACTTC,CASAPPMPGEQYF
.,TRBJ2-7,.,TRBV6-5,TGTGCCAGCAGTTACGTGGGGAGCTACGAGCAGTACTTC,CASSYVGSYEQYF
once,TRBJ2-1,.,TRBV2,TGTGCCAGCAGAGGGGTCCCCTCCTACAATGAGCAGTTCTTC,CASRGVPSYNEQFF
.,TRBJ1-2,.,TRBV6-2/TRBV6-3,TGTGCCAGCAGTTATAGGACAGCTTATGGCTACACCTTC,CASSYRTAYGYTF
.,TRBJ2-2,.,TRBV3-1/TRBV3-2,TGTGCCAGCAGCTCACCGGCAGCGGCGAACACCGGGGAGCTGTTTTTT,CASSSPAAANTGELFF
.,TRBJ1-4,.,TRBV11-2,TGTGCCAGCAGTTCAGCAGCGGGGTATGAAAAACTGTTTTTT,CASSSAAGYEKLFF
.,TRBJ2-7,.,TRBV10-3,TGTGCCACCAAACAGGAGTCCTACGAGCAGTACTTC,CATKQESYEQYF
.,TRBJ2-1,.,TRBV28,TGTGCCAGCAGTTTATATCAGGGTATAATCTACAATGAGCAGTTCTTC,CASSLYQGIIYNEQFF
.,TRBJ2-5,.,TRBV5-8,TGTGCCAGCAGCCGGACAGTAGAGACCCAGTACTTC,CASSRTVETQYF
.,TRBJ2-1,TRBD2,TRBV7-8,TGTGCCAGCAGCTTACCCGGGACTAGCGGGAGTTCCTCCTACAATGAGCAGTTCTTC,CASSLPGTSGSSSYNEQFF
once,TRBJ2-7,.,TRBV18,TGTGCCAGCTCACCTGGTCTGGGACTTACCTACGAGCAGTACTTC,CASSPGLGLTYEQYF
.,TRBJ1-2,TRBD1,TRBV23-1,TGCGCCAGCAGTGAACGAGAGGGGGCTTACTATGGCTACACCTTC,CASSEREGAYYGYTF
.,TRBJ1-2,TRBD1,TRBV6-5,TGTGCCAGCGGCACCGGGACAGCCTATGGCTACACCTTC,CASGTGTAYGYTF
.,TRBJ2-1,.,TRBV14,TGTGCCAGCAGCCCGGACAGAAGGTCAAGCTCCTACAATGAGCAGTTCTTC,CASSPDRRSSSYNEQFF
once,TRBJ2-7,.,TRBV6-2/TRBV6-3,TGTGCCAGCAGTTACTCGGCAGGGCCGTCCTACGAGCAGTACTTC,CASSYSAGPSYEQYF
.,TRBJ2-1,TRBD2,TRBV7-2,TGTGCCAGCCAGCTAGCGGGAGGTGATGAGCAGTTCTTC,CASQLAGGDEQFF
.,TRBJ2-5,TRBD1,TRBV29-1,TGCAGCGTAGGGACAGACTATTACCAAGAGACCCAGTACTTC,CSVGTDYYQETQYF
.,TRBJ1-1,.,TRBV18,TGTGCCAGCTCTCAGACAGTGAACACTGAAGCTTTCTTT,CASSQTVNTEAFF
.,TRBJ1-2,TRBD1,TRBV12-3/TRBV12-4,TGTGCCAGCAGGCGGGACAGCGGCTATGGCTACACCTTC,CASRRDSGYGYTF
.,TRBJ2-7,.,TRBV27,TGTGCCAGCAGTCGCCGACAGGCCTACGAGCAGTACTTC,CASSRRQAYEQYF
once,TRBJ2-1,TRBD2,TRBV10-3,TGTGCCATGGCGACTAGCGGTACCTACAATGAGCAGTTCTTC,CAMATSGTYNEQFF
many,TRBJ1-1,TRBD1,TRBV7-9,TGTGCCAGCAGACACAAGGACAGGTTGAACACTGAAGCTTTCTTT,CASRHKDRLNTEAFF